The rows below give T cell receptor beta chains drawn from one sample of a study of blood T cell repertoires in COVID-19. The table came from immunoSEQ multiplex PCR; TCRdb's copy has only in-frame clones and leaves some out. The repertoire includes about 110,000 clones, more than 70% of them detected once, and 4.3% sits in the top ten. The specimen was peripheral blood. All receptors derive from a man in his 70s with acute or convalescent COVID-19. CDR3s leave out the opening cysteine and the closing phenylalanine or tryptophan. D genes are given only for firm matches.

14,TRBD2,TRBV5-4,ASSLYLAGGTDTQY
11,-,TRBV5-1,ASSSGENEKLF
11,-,TRBV6-6,ASSWGDSYEQY
14,TRBD2,TRBV11-2,ASSPRGGLGKETQY
9,-,TRBV19,ASSMTFGYT
13,-,TRBV7-2,ASSYPMTGNTEAF
12,-,TRBV10-3,AISEFQEGTPQH
14,TRBD1,TRBV19,ASSEPRGRLADTQY
13,TRBD1,TRBV6-5,ASSTSGTGIYEQY
12,TRBD1,TRBV19,ASNIGQGGYGYT
12,TRBD1,TRBV5-6,ASNLQGAREELF